The clone carrying this T cell receptor (beta chain) appeared a few times. Its antigen remains unidentified. This entry comes from a study of blood T cells in healthy people across ages. Alongside a J-beta primer mix, a sample-barcoded 5' primer served in a second PCR lasting roughly 7 to 11 cycles. From each sample, at least 3 million paired-end reads containing CDR3 were obtained. TCRdb reprocessed the 5' RACE reads via MiXCR and lists one record per CDR3 protein. The sample has roughly 1,300,000 distinct CDR3 sequences, 55% to 75% seen once. The CDR3 runs to 16 residues. CDR1 is KGHDR, CDR2 SFDVKD, per germline. V was pared by 10 bases and J by 0 bases, with 19 bases between. Study-level points and caveats: The study found more naive CD4+ cells and higher diversity in long-lived than aged donors. The recorded TCR beta diversity per million T cells decreased in a roughly linear manner with age.

The chain couples TRBV24-1 to TRBJ2-3; D uncertain. The clonotype was recovered from a man in his late teens or twenties in good health. Sequencing was performed on blood. The CDR3 sequence is CATSPSESPSTDTQYF. CDR3 in DNA: TGTGCCACGTCTCCCTCGGAGAGTCCTAGCACAGATACGCAGTATTTT.